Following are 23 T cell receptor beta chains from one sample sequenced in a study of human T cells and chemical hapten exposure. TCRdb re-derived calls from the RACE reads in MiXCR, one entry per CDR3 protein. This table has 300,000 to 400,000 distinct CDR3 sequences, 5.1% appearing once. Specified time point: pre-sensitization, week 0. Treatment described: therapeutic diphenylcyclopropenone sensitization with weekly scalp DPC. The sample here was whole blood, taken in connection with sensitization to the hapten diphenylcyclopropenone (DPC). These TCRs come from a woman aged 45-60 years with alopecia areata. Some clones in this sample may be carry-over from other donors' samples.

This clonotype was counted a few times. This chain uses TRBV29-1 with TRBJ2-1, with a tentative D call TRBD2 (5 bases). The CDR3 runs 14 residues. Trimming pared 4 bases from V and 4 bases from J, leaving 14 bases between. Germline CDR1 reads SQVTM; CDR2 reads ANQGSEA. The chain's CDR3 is CSVADGNGYNEQFF. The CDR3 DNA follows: TGCAGCGTTGCAGACGGGAACGGATACAATGAGCAGTTCTTC.

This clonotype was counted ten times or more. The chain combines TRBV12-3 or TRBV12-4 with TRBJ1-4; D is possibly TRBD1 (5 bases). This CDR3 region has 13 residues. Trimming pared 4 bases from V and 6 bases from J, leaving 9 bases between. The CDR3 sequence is CASSSGRYEKLFF. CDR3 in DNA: TGTGCCAGCAGTTCGGGACGGTATGAAAAACTGTTTTTT.

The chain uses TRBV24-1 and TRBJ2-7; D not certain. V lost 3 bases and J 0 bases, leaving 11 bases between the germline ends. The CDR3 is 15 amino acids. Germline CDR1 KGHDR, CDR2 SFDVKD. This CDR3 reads CATSDPHKASYEQYF. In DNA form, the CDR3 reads TGTGCCACCAGTGATCCCCACAAGGCCTCCTACGAGCAGTACTTC.

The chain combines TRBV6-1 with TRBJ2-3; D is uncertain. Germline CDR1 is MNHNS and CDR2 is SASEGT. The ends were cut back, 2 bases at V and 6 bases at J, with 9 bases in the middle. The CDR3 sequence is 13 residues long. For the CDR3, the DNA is TGTGCCAGCAGTGAAAGTCTGGGGGATACGCAGTATTTT. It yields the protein CASSESLGDTQYF.

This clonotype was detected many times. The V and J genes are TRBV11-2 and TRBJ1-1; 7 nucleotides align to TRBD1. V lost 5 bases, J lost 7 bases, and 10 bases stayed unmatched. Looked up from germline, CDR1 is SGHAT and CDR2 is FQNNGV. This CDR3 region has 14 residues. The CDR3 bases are TGTGCCAGCAGCAAAATACAGGGGCTCGTTGAAGCTTTCTTT. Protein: CASSKIQGLVEAFF.

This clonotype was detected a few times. CDR3: CASKKVSGANVLTF. CDR3 coding DNA: TGTGCCAGTAAGAAAGTCTCTGGGGCCAACGTCCTGACTTTC. V is TRBV7-2 and J is TRBJ2-6, with D hard to call. Germline CDR1 SGHTA, CDR2 FQGNSA. V was trimmed by 9 bases and J by 0 bases, leaving 9 bases between them. This CDR3 spans 14 amino acids.

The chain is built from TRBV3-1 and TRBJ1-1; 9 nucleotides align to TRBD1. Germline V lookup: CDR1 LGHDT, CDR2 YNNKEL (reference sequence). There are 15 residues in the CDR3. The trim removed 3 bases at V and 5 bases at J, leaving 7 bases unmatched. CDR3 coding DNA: TGTGCCAGCAGCCAGGACAGGGGAAGAGGGACTGAAGCTTTCTTT. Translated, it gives CASSQDRGRGTEAFF.

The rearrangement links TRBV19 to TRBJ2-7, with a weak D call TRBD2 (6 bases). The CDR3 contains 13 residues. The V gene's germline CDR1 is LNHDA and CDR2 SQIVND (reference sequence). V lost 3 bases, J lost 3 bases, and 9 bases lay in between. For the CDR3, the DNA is TGTGCCAGTAGTATGGCCGGGGGCTACGAGCAGTACTTC. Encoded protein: CASSMAGGYEQYF.

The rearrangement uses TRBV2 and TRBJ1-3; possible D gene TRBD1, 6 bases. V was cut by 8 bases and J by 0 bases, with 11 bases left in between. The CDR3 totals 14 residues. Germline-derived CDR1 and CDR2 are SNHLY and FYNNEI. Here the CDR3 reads CASGVDSSGNTIYF. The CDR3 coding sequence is TGTGCCAGCGGGGTGGACAGCTCTGGAAACACCATATATTTT.

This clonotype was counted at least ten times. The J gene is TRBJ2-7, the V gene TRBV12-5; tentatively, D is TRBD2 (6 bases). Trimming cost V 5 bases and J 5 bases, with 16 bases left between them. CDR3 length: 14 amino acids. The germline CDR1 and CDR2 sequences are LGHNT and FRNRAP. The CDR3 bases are TGTGCTAGTGGTCCTAGTCGGGCGGGAAACGAGCAGTACTTC. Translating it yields CASGPSRAGNEQYF.

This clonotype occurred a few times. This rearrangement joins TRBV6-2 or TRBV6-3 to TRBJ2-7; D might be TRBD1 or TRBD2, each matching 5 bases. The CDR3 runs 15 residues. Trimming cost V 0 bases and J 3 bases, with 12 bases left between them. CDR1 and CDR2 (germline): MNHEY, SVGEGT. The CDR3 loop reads CASSYSQGAYYEQYF. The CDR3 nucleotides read TGTGCCAGCAGTTACTCCCAGGGAGCCTACTACGAGCAGTACTTC.

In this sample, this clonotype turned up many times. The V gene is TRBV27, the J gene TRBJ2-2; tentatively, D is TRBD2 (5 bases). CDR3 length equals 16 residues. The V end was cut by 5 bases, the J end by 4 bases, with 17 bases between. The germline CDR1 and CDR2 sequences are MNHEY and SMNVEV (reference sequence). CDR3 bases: TGTGCCAGCAGTGTAGCGCAGGATCGGGGCACCGGGGAGCTGTTTTTT. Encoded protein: CASSVAQDRGTGELFF.

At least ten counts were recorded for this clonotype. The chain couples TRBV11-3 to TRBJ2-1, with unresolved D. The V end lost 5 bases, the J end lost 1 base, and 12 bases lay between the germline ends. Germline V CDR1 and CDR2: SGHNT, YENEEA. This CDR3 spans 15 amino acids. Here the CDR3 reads CASSPGSWSYNEQFF. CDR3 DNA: TGTGCCAGCAGCCCCGGAAGTTGGTCCTACAATGAGCAGTTCTTC.

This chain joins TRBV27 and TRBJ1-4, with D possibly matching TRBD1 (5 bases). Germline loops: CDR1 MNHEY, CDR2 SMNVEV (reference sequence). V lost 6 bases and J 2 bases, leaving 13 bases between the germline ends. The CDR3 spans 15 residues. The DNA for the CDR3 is TGTGCCAGCAGGGACTTTGGGGCTACTAATGAAAAACTGTTTTTT. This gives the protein CASRDFGATNEKLFF.

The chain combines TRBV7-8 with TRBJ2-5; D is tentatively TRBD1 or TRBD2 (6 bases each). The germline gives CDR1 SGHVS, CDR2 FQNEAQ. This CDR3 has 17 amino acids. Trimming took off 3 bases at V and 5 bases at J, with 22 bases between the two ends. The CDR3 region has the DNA TGTGCCAGCAGCTTGGGCAGGGGACTCCGGAGTACGGAGACCCAGTACTTC. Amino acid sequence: CASSLGRGLRSTETQYF.

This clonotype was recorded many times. The CDR3: CASSLGNSGTTEAFF. The CDR3 bases are TGCGCCAGCAGCTTGGGGAATTCAGGGACCACTGAAGCTTTCTTT. This chain uses TRBV5-1 with TRBJ1-1, with D tentatively TRBD1 (5 bases). Germline-derived CDR1 and CDR2 are SGHRS and YFSETQ. Trimming took off 0 bases at V and 4 bases at J, with 13 bases between the two ends. The CDR3 contains 15 residues. Together with reference TRBV5-1 and TRBJ1-1, the CDR3 gives the full variable domain: KAGVTQTPRYLIKTRGQQVTLSCSPISGHRSVSWYQQTPGQGLQFLFEYFSETQRNKGNFPGRFSGRQFSNSRSEMNVSTLELGDSALYLCASSLGNSGTTEAFFGQGTRLTVV.

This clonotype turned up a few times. The CDR3 is CSATPPAGPPEAFF. The CDR3 DNA sequence: TGCAGTGCTACTCCTCCGGCCGGGCCCCCTGAAGCTTTCTTT. The rearrangement links TRBV20-1 to TRBJ1-1; no reliable D call. The ends were cut back, 4 bases at V and 6 bases at J, with 18 bases in the middle. CDR3 length: 14 residues. CDR1 DFQATT and CDR2 SNEGSKA come from the germline V gene (reference sequence).

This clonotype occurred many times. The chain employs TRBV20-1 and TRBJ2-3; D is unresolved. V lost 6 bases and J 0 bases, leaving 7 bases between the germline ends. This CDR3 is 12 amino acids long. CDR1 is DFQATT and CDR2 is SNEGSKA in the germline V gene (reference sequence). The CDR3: CSAALSTDTQYF. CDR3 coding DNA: TGCAGTGCGGCCTTGAGCACAGATACGCAGTATTTT.

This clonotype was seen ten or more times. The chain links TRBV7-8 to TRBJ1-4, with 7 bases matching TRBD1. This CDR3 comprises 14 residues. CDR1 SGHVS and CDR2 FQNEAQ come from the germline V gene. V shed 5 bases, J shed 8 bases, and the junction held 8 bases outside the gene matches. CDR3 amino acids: CASSKTTGSEKLFF. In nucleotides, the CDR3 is TGTGCCAGCAGCAAAACGACAGGGTCAGAAAAACTGTTTTTT. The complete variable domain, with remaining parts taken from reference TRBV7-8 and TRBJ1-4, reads GAGVSQSPRYKVAKRGQDVALRCDPISGHVSLFWYQQALGQGPEFLTYFQNEAQLDKSGLPSDRFFAERPEGSVSTLKIQRTQQEDSAVYLCASSKTTGSEKLFFGSGTQLSVL.

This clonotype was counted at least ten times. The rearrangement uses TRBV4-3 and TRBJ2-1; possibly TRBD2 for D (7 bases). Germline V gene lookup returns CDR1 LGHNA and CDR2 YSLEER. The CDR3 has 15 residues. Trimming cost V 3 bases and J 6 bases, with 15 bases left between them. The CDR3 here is CASSQAGAPFNEQFF. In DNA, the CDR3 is TGCGCCAGCAGCCAGGCGGGGGCACCTTTCAATGAGCAGTTCTTC.

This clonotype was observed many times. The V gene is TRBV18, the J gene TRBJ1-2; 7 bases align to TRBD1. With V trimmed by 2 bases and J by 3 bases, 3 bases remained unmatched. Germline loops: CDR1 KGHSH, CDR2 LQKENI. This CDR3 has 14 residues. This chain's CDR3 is CASSPRQGDYGYTF. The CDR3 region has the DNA TGTGCCAGCTCACCAAGGCAGGGGGACTATGGCTACACCTTC.

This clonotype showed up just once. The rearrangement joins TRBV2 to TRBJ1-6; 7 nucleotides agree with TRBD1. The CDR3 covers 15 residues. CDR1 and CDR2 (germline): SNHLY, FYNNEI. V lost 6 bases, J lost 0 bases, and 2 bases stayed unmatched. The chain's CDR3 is CASSDRVSYNSPLHF. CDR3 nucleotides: TGTGCCAGCAGCGACAGGGTCTCCTATAATTCACCCCTCCACTTT.

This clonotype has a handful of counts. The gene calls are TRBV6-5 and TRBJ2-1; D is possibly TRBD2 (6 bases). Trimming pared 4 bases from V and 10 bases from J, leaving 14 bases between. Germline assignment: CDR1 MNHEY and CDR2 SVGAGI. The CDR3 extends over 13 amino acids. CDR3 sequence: CASSSRGEEEQFF. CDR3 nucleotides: TGTGCCAGCAGTTCTCGCGGGGAGGAGGAGCAGTTCTTC.